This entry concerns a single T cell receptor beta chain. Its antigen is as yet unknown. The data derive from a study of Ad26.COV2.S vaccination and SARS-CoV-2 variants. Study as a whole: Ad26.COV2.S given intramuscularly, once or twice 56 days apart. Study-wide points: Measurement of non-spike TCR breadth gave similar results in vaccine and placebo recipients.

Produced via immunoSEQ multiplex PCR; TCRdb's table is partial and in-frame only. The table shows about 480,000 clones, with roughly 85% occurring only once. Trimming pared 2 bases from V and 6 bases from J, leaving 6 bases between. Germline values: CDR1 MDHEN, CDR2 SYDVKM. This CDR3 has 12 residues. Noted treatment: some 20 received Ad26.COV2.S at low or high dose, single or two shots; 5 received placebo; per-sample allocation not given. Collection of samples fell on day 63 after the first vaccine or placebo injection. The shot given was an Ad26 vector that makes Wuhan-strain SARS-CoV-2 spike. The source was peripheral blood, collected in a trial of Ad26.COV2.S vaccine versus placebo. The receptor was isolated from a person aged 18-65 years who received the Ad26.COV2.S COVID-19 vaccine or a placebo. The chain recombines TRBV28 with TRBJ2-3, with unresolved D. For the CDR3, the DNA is TGTGCCAGCAGTTTAGGTGTGGATACGCAGTATTTT. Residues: CASSLGVDTQYF.